The 7 T cell receptor beta chains listed next were all sequenced from one sample in a study of molecular identifiers for immune sequencing clone quantification. TCRdb fed the PCR reads into MiXCR, producing one record per CDR3 protein. The sample has 5,500 or so distinct CDR3 sequences, 16% seen once. The sequencing input was naive CD8+ T cells from blood, with Jurkat cell RNA spiked in. Subset denoted: FACS-sorted CD8+CD4-CCR7+CD45RA+ naive T cells. The receptors derive from a human donor in good health. Some libraries in this study had Jurkat cell RNA spiked in.

This clonotype is classed as medium-sized. V gene TRBV7-9 combines with J gene TRBJ1-4; 9 nucleotides align to TRBD1. J lost 7 bases, V lost 4 bases, and 4 bases had no gene match. Germline CDR1 is SEHNR and CDR2 is FQNEAQ (reference sequence). The CDR3 totals 14 residues. The CDR3 region has the DNA TGTGCCAGCAGCTCCGGGACAGGGAGTGAAAAACTGTTTTTT. Its translation: CASSSGTGSEKLFF.

This clonotype is medium-sized by share. This chain joins TRBV9 and TRBJ2-7; perhaps TRBD1 as D (6 bases). This CDR3 contains 15 residues. V was trimmed by 4 bases and J by 2 bases, leaving 16 bases between them. Per germline, CDR1 SGDLS and CDR2 YYNGEE. CDR3 loop: CASSTTGTPTYEQYF. The CDR3 nucleotides are TGTGCCAGCAGCACCACCGGGACACCTACCTACGAGCAGTACTTC.

This clonotype was detected a few times. The rearrangement links TRBV4-1 to TRBJ2-7; 9 bases agree with TRBD2. Per the germline V gene, CDR1 is MGHRA and CDR2 is YSYEKL. The V segment lost 0 bases and the J segment 9 bases; nucleotides outside the gene matches: 9. The CDR3 contains 15 residues. CDR3 sequence: CASSQDDGGGAVQYF. CDR3 nucleotides: TGCGCCAGCAGCCAAGATGATGGCGGGGGGGCGGTGCAGTACTTC.

This clonotype ranks as medium-sized. The V call is TRBV7-9, the J call TRBJ2-3; TRBD2 matches 7 bases. Germline assignment: CDR1 SEHNR and CDR2 FQNEAQ (reference sequence). With 3 bases clipped from V and 1 base from J, the junction kept 7 bases outside the gene matches. The CDR3 length is 16 residues. CDR3 sequence: CASSFSSGAGTDTQYF. CDR3 DNA: TGTGCCAGCAGCTTCTCGAGCGGGGCTGGCACAGATACGCAGTATTTT. The whole variable domain, filled in from reference TRBV7-9 and TRBJ2-3, reads DTGVSQNPRHKITKRGQNVTFRCDPISEHNRLYWYRQTLGQGPEFLTYFQNEAQLEKSRLLSDRFSAERPKGSFSTLEIQRTEQGDSAMYLCASSFSSGAGTDTQYFGPGTRLTVL.

As regards this clonotype: The conserved closing phenylalanine or tryptophan is absent in this CDR3, likely reflecting a read error. Because the CDR3's place on the DNA is in doubt, the DNA is left out and the CDR3 is given as listed by TCRdb. The rearrangement uses TRBV9 and TRBJ1-5; TRBD1, the table's D call, lacks a check against the DNA. Germline assignment: CDR1 SGDLS and CDR2 YYNGEE. The CDR3 numbers 16 amino acids, ends counted. CDR3 sequence reads: CASSEGHSGGNQPQHL.

By sample fraction, this clonotype is medium-sized (0.01 to 0.1%). The gene calls are TRBV6-2 or TRBV6-3 and TRBJ2-6; perhaps TRBD1 as D (5 bases). This CDR3 comprises 18 residues. Germline V CDR1 and CDR2: MNHEY, SVGEGT. The ends were cut back, 1 base at V and 0 bases at J, with 13 bases in the middle. The CDR3 is CASSYLIVQASGANVLTF. The CDR3, as DNA: TGTGCCAGCAGTTACTTAATCGTACAGGCCTCTGGGGCCAACGTCCTGACTTTC.

As for this clonotype: It is likely a read error, because the conserved phenylalanine at the end of the CDR3 is missing. The chain combines TRBV3-1 with TRBJ2-7; tentatively, D is TRBD2 (5 bases). Trimming stripped 0 bases from V and 6 bases from J, with 9 bases between. Germline CDR1 LGHDT, CDR2 YNNKEL (reference sequence). The CDR3 sequence is 13 residues long. The CDR3 sequence is CASSQDRGGEQYL. DNA for the CDR3: TGTGCCAGCAGCCAAGATCGAGGAGGCGAGCAGTACTTG.